One T cell receptor beta chain is described in this entry. Profiled with immunoSEQ multiplex PCR; TCRdb holds only in-frame clones, not every one. The sample yields around 40,000 clones, approximately 89% seen once. This sample is drawn from a study of T cell changes during pregnancy in multiple sclerosis. CDR1 GTSNPN and CDR2 SVGIG come from the germline V gene (reference sequence). The CDR3 loop spans 13 amino acids. The V end was cut by 3 bases, the J end by 4 bases, with 10 bases between. The TCR sequence derives from a female donor with multiple sclerosis, enrolled in a pregnancy study. The sequencing here drew on CD4+ T cells from peripheral blood mononuclear cells, taken in the first trimester of pregnancy. The chain has TRBV30 and TRBJ1-3; D may be TRBD1 (6 bases). CDR3 amino acids: CAWSRDMGNTIYF. The CDR3 bases are TGTGCCTGGAGCCGGGACATGGGAAACACCATATATTTT. Complete variable domain (other parts from reference TRBV30 and TRBJ1-3): SQTIHQWPATLVQPVGSPLSLECTVEGTSNPNLYWYRQAAGRGLQLLFYSVGIGQISSEVPQNLSASRPQDRQFILSSKKLLLSDSGFYLCAWSRDMGNTIYFGEGSWLTVV.